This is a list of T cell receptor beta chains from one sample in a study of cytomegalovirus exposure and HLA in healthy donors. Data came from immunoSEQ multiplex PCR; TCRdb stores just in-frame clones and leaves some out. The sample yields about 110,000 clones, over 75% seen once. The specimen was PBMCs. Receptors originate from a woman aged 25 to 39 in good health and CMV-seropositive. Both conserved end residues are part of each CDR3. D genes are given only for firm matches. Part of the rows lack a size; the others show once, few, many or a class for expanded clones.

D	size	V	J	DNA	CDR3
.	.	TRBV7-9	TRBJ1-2	TGTGCCAGCAGCTTAGGTCGCGGAGCCTATGGCTACACCTTC	CASSLGRGAYGYTF
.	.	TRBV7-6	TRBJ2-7	TGTGCCAGCAGCTTACAGGCAGGACTCTACGAGCAGTACTTC	CASSLQAGLYEQYF
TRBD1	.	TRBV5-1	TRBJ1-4	TGCGCCAGCAGCTTTCAGGGGGCCCCGAATGAAAAACTGTTTTTT	CASSFQGAPNEKLFF
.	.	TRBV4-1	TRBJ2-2	TGCGCCAGCAGCCAAGGGCCCCTACAGGGTATGACCGGGGAGCTGTTTTTT	CASSQGPLQGMTGELFF
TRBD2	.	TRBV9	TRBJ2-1	TGTGCCAGCAGCGTGGGGACTAGCGGGAGGGGATCCTACAATGAGCAGTTCTTC	CASSVGTSGRGSYNEQFF
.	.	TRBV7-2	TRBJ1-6	TGTGCCAGCAGCTTTTTGACGAGGCCAGCTAATTCACCCCTCCACTTT	CASSFLTRPANSPLHF
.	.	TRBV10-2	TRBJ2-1	TGCGCCAGCAGTAGAAGGGGCGATGAGCAGTTCTTC	CASSRRGDEQFF
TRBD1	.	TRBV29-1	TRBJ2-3	TGCAGCGGACAACCCGGGACAGGGAGCACAGATACGCAGTATTTT	CSGQPGTGSTDTQYF
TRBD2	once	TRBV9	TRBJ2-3	TGTGCCAGCAGCGTAGCGACTAGCGGAGGAGGCACAGATACGCAGTATTTT	CASSVATSGGGTDTQYF
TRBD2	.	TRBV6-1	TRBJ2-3	TGTGCCAGCACTCCGTGGCTAGCGGGCACAGATACGCAGTATTTT	CASTPWLAGTDTQYF
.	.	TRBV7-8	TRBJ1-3	TGTGCCAGCAGCTTAGGGGCAGCCTTCTCTGGAAACACCATATATTTT	CASSLGAAFSGNTIYF
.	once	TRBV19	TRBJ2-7	TGTGCCAGTAGTCTGGCAGGGAACTCCTTCTACGAGCAGTACTTC	CASSLAGNSFYEQYF
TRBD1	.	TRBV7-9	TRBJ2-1	TGTGCCAGCAGCGCATACAGGGGCGGGCACAATGAGCAGTTCTTC	CASSAYRGGHNEQFF
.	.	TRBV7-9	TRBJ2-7	TGTGCCAGCAGCTTAGTACAATACGAGCAGTACTTC	CASSLVQYEQYF